Following are 20 T cell receptor beta chains from one sample sequenced in a study of Graves' ophthalmopathy and Graves' hyperthyroidism. RNA transcripts provided the template for amplifying TCR beta CDR3 regions. HTBI-primed first-round RT-PCR preceded second-round multiplex PCR. Via MiXCR, TCRdb re-called the multiplex PCR reads, giving one row per CDR3 protein. The table has 35,000 to 50,000 distinct CDR3 sequences, roughly 50% seen once; the top ten hold 26%. The material sequenced was peripheral blood. The source of these receptors is an adult woman with stable Graves' hyperthyroidism.

The table lists this clonotype with a few counts. A much larger clonotype is one base distant, so this may be a read error. The chain carries TRBV20-1 and TRBJ1-4; TRBD1 aligns across 9 bases. V was pared by 5 bases and J by 0 bases, with 13 bases of the junction left unmatched. Germline values: CDR1 DFQATT, CDR2 SNEGSKA (reference sequence). There are 18 residues in the CDR3. CDR3 region: CSALRWDRELATNEKLFF. DNA for the CDR3: TGCAGTGCTCTTAGGTGGGACAGGGAGTTAGCAACTAATGAAAAACTGTTTTTT.

In this sample, this clonotype is medium-sized. The chain links TRBV10-3 to TRBJ1-6; tentative D call: TRBD1 (6 bases). The V end lost 11 bases, the J end lost 9 bases, and 8 bases lay between the germline ends. From germline, CDR1 is ENHRY and CDR2 SYGVKD. The CDR3 sequence is 10 residues long. CDR3 coding DNA: TGTGCCGCAGGGGTTTCACCCCTCCACTTT. It specifies CAAGVSPLHF.

This clonotype has only a few counts. The germline gene is not matched at one end of the junction; a read error may be the cause. The genes are TRBV24-1 and TRBJ2-7; D gene uncertain. CDR1 is KGHDR, CDR2 SFDVKD, per germline. This CDR3 contains 12 residues. In DNA form, the CDR3 reads TGTGCCACCAGTGATCTTATTCCGGAACAGTATTTC. Protein: CATSDLIPEQYF.

The chain uses TRBV6-6 and TRBJ1-2, with D possibly being TRBD1 (6 bases). Trimming pared 5 bases from V and 8 bases from J, leaving 15 bases between. The CDR3 covers 13 residues. Germline CDR1 is MNHNY and CDR2 is SVGAGI (reference sequence). Here the CDR3 DNA reads TGTGCCAGCAGTGCCGAGGGGGGGTTAGGCTACACCTTC. Protein: CASSAEGGLGYTF.

This clonotype was picked up many times. This chain joins TRBV20-1 and TRBJ1-1; tentative D call: TRBD1 (5 bases). Germline V gene sequence: CDR1 DFQATT, CDR2 SNEGSKA (reference sequence). Deletions cut 7 bases from V and 3 bases from J, with 18 bases between. This CDR3 spans 14 amino acids. The CDR3 protein is CSGDPLGGDTEAFF. DNA of the CDR3: TGCAGTGGCGACCCCCTCGGGGGAGACACTGAAGCTTTCTTT.

The rearrangement uses TRBV29-1 and TRBJ1-2; TRBD1 is a possible D gene (5 bases). The V end lost 4 bases, the J end lost 7 bases, and 10 bases lay between the germline ends. The CDR3 runs to 11 residues. Germline V gene sequence: CDR1 SQVTM, CDR2 ANQGSEA. CDR3 sequence (DNA): TGCAGCGTTGGTAGCAGGGTTGGCTACACCTTC. Residues: CSVGSRVGYTF.

This clonotype was counted many times. This may be a read error, as it is one base from a much larger clone. The rearrangement uses TRBV24-1 and TRBJ2-7; D gene unclear. The CDR3 runs to 12 residues. Per the germline V gene, CDR1 is KGHDR and CDR2 is SFDVKD. Trimming removed 3 bases at V and 5 bases at J, with 7 bases between. This CDR3 reads CATSDILDEQYF. CDR3 coding DNA: TGTGCCACCAGTGATATCCTTGACGAGCAGTACTTC.

This clonotype was counted many times. The chain carries TRBV7-8 and TRBJ1-2; possible D gene TRBD1, 5 bases. Trimming shortened V by 1 base and J by 8 bases, and 5 bases separated the two germline ends. The germline V gene encodes CDR1 SGHVS and CDR2 FQNEAQ. This CDR3 contains 11 residues. Here the CDR3 reads CASSLDRGYTF. The CDR3 DNA reads TGTGCCAGCAGCTTAGACAGGGGCTACACCTTC.

Points on this clonotype: It is likely a read error, because the conserved phenylalanine at the end of the CDR3 is missing. This sequence joins TRBV10-2 and TRBJ1-2; no definite D call. This CDR3 region has 11 residues. The V gene lost 0 bases and the J gene lost 6 bases, with 2 bases spanning the gap. Germline CDR1 WSHSY, CDR2 SAAADI. CDR3 residues: CASSESHGYTS. The CDR3 nucleotides read TGCGCCAGCAGTGAGTCCCATGGCTACACCTCC.

This clonotype was counted many times. The chain couples TRBV9 to TRBJ2-7; no clear D gene. The V end lost 0 bases, the J end lost 6 bases, and 19 bases lay between the germline ends. The germline gives CDR1 SGDLS, CDR2 YYNGEE. The CDR3 totals 16 residues. The CDR3 here is CASSVGPSGSYREQYF. CDR3 sequence (DNA): TGTGCCAGCAGCGTAGGGCCCTCGGGTAGTTATCGCGAGCAGTACTTC.

The rearrangement links TRBV5-5 to TRBJ2-5; TRBD2 agrees at 13 bases. There are 14 residues in the CDR3. V dropped 0 bases and J dropped 12; count of bases not matched to a gene: 5. Germline V gives CDR1 SGHKS, CDR2 YYEKEE (reference sequence). The CDR3 nucleotides are TGTGCCAGCAGCTTGGTTCGGACTAGCGGGAGAAAGTACTTC. Protein product: CASSLVRTSGRKYF.

The chain recombines TRBV12-1 with TRBJ1-5; TRBD1, the table's D call, lacks a check against the DNA. TRBV12-1 is a pseudogene segment. This CDR3 spans 14 amino acids. The CDR3 region is CASSLDRVKQPQHF. The CDR3 nucleotides are TGTGCCAGCAGTTTGGACAGGGTGAAGCAGCCCCAGCATTTT.

There are many counts of this clonotype. The gene calls are TRBV12-3 or TRBV12-4 and TRBJ2-7, with D perhaps TRBD1 (6 bases). This CDR3 comprises 13 residues. The V gene lost 3 bases and the J gene lost 6 bases, with 12 bases spanning the gap. In DNA form, the CDR3 reads TGTGCCAGCAGTTTTGGCAGGGGCTCCGAGCAGTACTTC. Residues: CASSFGRGSEQYF.

The chain carries TRBV29-1 and TRBJ2-7, with 8 positions matching TRBD2. Germline CDR1 and CDR2: SQVTM and ANQGSEA. There are 11 residues in the CDR3. V shed 6 bases, J shed 5 bases, and the junction held 3 bases outside the gene matches. CDR3 nucleotides: TGCAGCGTCTTAGCGGGACACGAGCAGTACTTC. Its protein product is CSVLAGHEQYF.

This clonotype appeared many times. This chain uses TRBV5-1 with TRBJ1-6; D perhaps matches TRBD1 (5 bases). This CDR3 is 13 amino acids long. Germline CDR1 SGHRS, CDR2 YFSETQ. The V and J ends lost 4 bases and 8 bases respectively, with 10 bases between them. The CDR3 coding sequence is TGCGCCAGCAGCCTGGGGGGGGATTCACCCCTCCACTTT. This encodes CASSLGGDSPLHF.

The chain is built from TRBV19 and TRBJ2-7, with 8 nucleotides matching TRBD1. V was pared by 5 bases and J by 2 bases, with 2 bases of the junction left unmatched. The germline gives CDR1 LNHDA, CDR2 SQIVND (reference sequence). This CDR3 spans 13 amino acids. CDR3 amino acids: CASSQGQAYEQYF. CDR3 DNA: TGTGCCAGTAGTCAGGGACAGGCCTACGAGCAGTACTTC.

The J gene is TRBJ2-5, the V gene TRBV6-6, with TRBD2 identical over 8 bases. With V trimmed by 6 bases and J by 1 base, 4 bases remained unmatched. CDR3 length: 14 residues. Per the germline V gene, CDR1 is MNHNY and CDR2 is SVGAGI (reference sequence). The CDR3 DNA reads TGTGCCAGCAGCGGACTAGCAGGCCAAGAGACCCAGTACTTC. Protein: CASSGLAGQETQYF.

This chain connects TRBV10-1 to TRBJ2-7; D may be TRBD2 (5 bases). CDR3 size: 13 residues. V was cut by 0 bases and J by 5 bases, with 8 bases left in between. Germline V gene lookup returns CDR1 WNHNN and CDR2 SYGVQD (reference sequence). CDR3 protein: CASSESRVDEQYF. In nucleotides, the CDR3 is TGCGCCAGCAGTGAGTCGAGGGTGGACGAGCAGTACTTC.

DNA for the CDR3: TGTGCCAGCAAATACGGACGCTACAATCAGCCCCAGCATTTT. This encodes CASKYGRYNQPQHF. This chain links TRBV27 with TRBJ1-5; no firm D call. V was shortened by 7 bases and J by 3 bases, with 13 bases between the two germline ends. CDR3 length: 14 amino acids. Germline values: CDR1 MNHEY, CDR2 SMNVEV (reference sequence).

This clonotype showed up just once. The chain has TRBV20-1 and TRBJ1-1; D is unclear. The CDR3 has 15 amino acids. The V gene's germline CDR1 is DFQATT and CDR2 SNEGSKA (reference sequence). The CDR3 DNA follows: TGCAGCGTTGAAGAGAGGCAGCCTCTGAACACTGAAGCTTTCTTT. It translates to CSVEERQPLNTEAFF.